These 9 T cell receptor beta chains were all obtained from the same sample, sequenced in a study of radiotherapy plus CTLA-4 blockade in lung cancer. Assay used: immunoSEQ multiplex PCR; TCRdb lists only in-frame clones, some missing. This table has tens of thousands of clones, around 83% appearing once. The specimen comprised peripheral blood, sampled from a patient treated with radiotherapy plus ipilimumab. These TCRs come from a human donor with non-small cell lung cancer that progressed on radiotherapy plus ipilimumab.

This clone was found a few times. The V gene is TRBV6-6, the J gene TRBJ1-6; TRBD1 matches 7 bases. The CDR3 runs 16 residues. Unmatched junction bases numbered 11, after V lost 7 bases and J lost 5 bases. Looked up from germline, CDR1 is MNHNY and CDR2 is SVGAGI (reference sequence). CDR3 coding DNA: TGTGCCAGCAAGGGGGCAGGGGGAATAAATAATTCACCCCTCCACTTT. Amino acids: CASKGAGGINNSPLHF.

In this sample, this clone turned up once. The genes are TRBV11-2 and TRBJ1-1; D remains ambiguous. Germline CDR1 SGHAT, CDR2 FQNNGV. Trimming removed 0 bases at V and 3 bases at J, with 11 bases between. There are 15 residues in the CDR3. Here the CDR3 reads CASSLDLSGYTEAFF. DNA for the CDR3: TGTGCCAGCAGCTTAGATCTCTCGGGGTACACTGAAGCTTTCTTT.

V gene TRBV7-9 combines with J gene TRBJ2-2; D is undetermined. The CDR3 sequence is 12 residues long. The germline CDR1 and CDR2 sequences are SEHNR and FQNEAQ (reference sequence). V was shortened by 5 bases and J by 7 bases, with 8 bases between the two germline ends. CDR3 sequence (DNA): TGTGCCAGCAGCCCTCTCGACGGGGAGCTGTTTTTT. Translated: CASSPLDGELFF.

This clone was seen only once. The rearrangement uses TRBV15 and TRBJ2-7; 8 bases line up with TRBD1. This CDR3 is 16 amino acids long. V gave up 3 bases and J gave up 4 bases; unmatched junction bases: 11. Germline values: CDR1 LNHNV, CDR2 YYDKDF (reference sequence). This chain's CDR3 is CATSRGRTGMGYEQYF. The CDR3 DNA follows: TGTGCCACCAGCAGGGGCCGGACAGGGATGGGATACGAGCAGTACTTC.

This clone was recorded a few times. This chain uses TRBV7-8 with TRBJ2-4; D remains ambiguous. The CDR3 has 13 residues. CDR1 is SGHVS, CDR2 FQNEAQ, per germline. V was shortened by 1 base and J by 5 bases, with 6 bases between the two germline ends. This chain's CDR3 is CASSLVTENIQYF. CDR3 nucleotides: TGTGCCAGCAGCTTAGTTACGGAAAACATTCAGTACTTC.

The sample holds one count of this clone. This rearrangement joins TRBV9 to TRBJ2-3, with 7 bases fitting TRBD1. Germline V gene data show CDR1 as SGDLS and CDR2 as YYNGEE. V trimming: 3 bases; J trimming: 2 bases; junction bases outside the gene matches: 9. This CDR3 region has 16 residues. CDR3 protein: CASSAPPGQSTDTQYF. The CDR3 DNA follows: TGTGCCAGCAGCGCTCCCCCGGGACAGTCCACAGATACGCAGTATTTT. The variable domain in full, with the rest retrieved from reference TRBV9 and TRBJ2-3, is DSGVTQTPKHLITATGQRVTLRCSPRSGDLSVYWYQQSLDQGLQFLIQYYNGEERAKGNILERFSAQQFPDLHSELNLSSLELGDSALYFCASSAPPGQSTDTQYFGPGTRLTVL.

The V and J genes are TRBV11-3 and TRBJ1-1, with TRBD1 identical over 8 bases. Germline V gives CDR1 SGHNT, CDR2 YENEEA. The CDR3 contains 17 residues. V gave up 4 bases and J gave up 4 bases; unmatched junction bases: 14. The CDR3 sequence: CASSSFWTGLRGTEAFF. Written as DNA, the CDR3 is TGTGCCAGCAGCTCTTTTTGGACAGGGTTGCGAGGCACTGAAGCTTTCTTT.

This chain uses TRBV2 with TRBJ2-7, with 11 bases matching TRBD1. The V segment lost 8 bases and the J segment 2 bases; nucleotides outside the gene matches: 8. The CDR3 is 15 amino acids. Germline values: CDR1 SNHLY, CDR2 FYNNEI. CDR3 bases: TGTGCCAGCTCAACGGGACAGGGGGTTACCTACGAGCAGTACTTC. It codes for CASSTGQGVTYEQYF. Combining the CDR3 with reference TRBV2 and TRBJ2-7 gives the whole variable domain EPEVTQTPSHQVTQMGQEVILRCVPISNHLYFYWYRQILGQKVEFLVSFYNNEISEKSEIFDDQFSVERPDGSNFTLKIRSTKLEDSAMYFCASSTGQGVTYEQYFGPGTRLTVT.

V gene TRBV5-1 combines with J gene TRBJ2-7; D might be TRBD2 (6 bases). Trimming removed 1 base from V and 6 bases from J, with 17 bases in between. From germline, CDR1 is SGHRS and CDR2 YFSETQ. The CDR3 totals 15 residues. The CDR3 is CASSLPRGSSPEQYF. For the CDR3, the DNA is TGCGCCAGCAGCTTGCCCCGGGGGTCCAGCCCCGAGCAGTACTTC.